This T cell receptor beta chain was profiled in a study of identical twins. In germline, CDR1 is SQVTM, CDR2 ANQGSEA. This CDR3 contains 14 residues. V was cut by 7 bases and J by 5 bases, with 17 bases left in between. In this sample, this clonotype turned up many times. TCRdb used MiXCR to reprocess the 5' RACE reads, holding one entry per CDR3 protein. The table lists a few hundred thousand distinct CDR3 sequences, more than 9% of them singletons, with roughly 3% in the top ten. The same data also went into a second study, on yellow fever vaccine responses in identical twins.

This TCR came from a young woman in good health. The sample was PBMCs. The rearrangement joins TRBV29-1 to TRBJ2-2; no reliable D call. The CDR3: CSGSRGIGTGELFF. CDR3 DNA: TGCAGCGGCTCACGTGGGATAGGGACCGGGGAGCTGTTTTTT.